The 27 T cell receptor beta chains below come from one sample, sequenced in a study of blood T cell repertoires in COVID-19 (dated by TCRdb to 2019 to 2021). Libraries were prepared through the immunoSEQ multiplex PCR assay. This immuneACCESS table, as held by TCRdb, lists in-frame sequences with V and J called but not all clones. Of the missing ones, under half trace to an unresolved V gene in checked studies; the others have no known cause. For this sample the table gives about 120,000 clones, of which roughly four fifths were detected only once. Together, the top ten hold roughly 7% of the sample. Sequencing was performed on peripheral blood. These receptors came from a man between 65 and 79 years old with active or convalescent COVID-19.

This clone was found a few times. This sequence joins TRBV2 and TRBJ2-2; perhaps TRBD1 as D (6 bases). Trimming left V 1 base short and J 5 bases short, with 14 bases between. The CDR3 has 16 amino acids. Per germline, CDR1 SNHLY and CDR2 FYNNEI. DNA of the CDR3: TGTGCCAGCAGTGAAGAGTCCTGGGGACAAACCGGGGAGCTGTTTTTT. Its protein is CASSEESWGQTGELFF.

Regarding this clone: One junction end does not reproduce the germline sequence, and a read error may be involved. The chain recombines TRBV11-2 with TRBJ1-4; D might be TRBD1 (5 bases). Germline CDR1 reads SGHAT; CDR2 reads FQNNGV. The CDR3 extends over 17 amino acids. The CDR3 sequence: CASSIDRFLATNEKLFF. The CDR3, as DNA: TGTGCCAGCAGCATAGACAGATTCCTTGCAACTAATGAAAAACTGTTTTTT.

This chain links TRBV4-3 with TRBJ2-3; 11 nucleotides line up with TRBD2. J was trimmed by 2 bases and V by 0 bases; bases with no gene match: 4. Germline values: CDR1 LGHNA, CDR2 YSLEER. The CDR3 is made up of 17 amino acids. CDR3 residues: CASSQDLAGGYTDTQYF. DNA of the CDR3: TGCGCCAGCAGCCAAGACCTAGCGGGGGGTTACACAGATACGCAGTATTTT.

The CDR3 region has the DNA TGTGCCTGGAGTGTACCCAGGGGCAATGGCTACACCTTC. It is translated as CAWSVPRGNGYTF. This rearrangement joins TRBV30 to TRBJ1-2; a weak D match, TRBD1 (6 bases). Germline lookup yields CDR1 GTSNPN and CDR2 SVGIG (reference sequence). Trimming removed 0 bases at V and 6 bases at J, with 11 bases between. The CDR3 consists of 13 residues.

The chain combines TRBV9 with TRBJ2-2; D perhaps matches TRBD1 (6 bases). The CDR3 is 17 amino acids. Germline CDR1 is SGDLS and CDR2 is YYNGEE. V was clipped by 4 bases and J by 5 bases, with 21 bases between them. In DNA form, the CDR3 reads TGTGCCAGCAGCCCCCCGACCGAGGCAGGGGTGACCGGGGAGCTGTTTTTT. Translation: CASSPPTEAGVTGELFF.

This chain uses TRBV7-9 with TRBJ2-1; 8 nucleotides align to TRBD1. The CDR3 contains 11 residues. CDR1 is SEHNR, CDR2 FQNEAQ, per germline (reference sequence). The V segment lost 5 bases and the J segment 10 bases; nucleotides outside the gene matches: 1. Here the CDR3 reads CASSQGAEQFF. In DNA form, the CDR3 reads TGTGCCAGCAGCCAGGGGGCAGAGCAGTTCTTC.

This chain joins TRBV6-1 and TRBJ1-3; D is uncertain. Germline lookup yields CDR1 MNHNS and CDR2 SASEGT. The CDR3 runs 15 residues. The ends were cut back, 5 bases at V and 2 bases at J, with 13 bases in the middle. This CDR3 is CASSSTIGAGNTIYF. Here the CDR3 DNA reads TGTGCCAGCAGTTCAACTATAGGAGCTGGAAACACCATATATTTT.

The rearrangement joins TRBV28 to TRBJ1-4; TRBD1 is a possible D gene (6 bases). The V end lost 7 bases, the J end lost 7 bases, and 13 bases lay between the germline ends. This CDR3 spans 13 amino acids. The V gene's germline CDR1 is MDHEN and CDR2 SYDVKM. This CDR3 is CASTRGSSEKLFF. CDR3 sequence (DNA): TGTGCCAGCACCAGGGGTTCTAGTGAAAAACTGTTTTTT.

V gene TRBV6-6 combines with J gene TRBJ2-5; maybe TRBD2 (6 bases). Germline V gene data show CDR1 as MNHNY and CDR2 as SVGAGI (reference sequence). This CDR3 has 13 residues. V lost 5 bases, J lost 4 bases, and 11 bases lay in between. CDR3 coding DNA: TGTGCCAGCAGTGGGGCGGGATTAGAGACCCAGTACTTC. This encodes CASSGAGLETQYF.

J is TRBJ1-2 and V is TRBV5-1; TRBD1 aligns across 7 bases. The V and J ends lost 3 bases and 0 bases, in that order; junction bases with no gene match: 2. CDR1 and CDR2 (germline): SGHRS, YFSETQ. This CDR3 is built from 14 residues. The CDR3 sequence is CASSSGTANYGYTF. As DNA, the CDR3 is TGCGCCAGCAGCTCGGGGACAGCTAACTATGGCTACACCTTC.

The V call is TRBV11-3, the J call TRBJ2-3; TRBD2 matches 13 bases. Germline CDR1 and CDR2: SGHNT and YENEEA. J lost 4 bases, V lost 2 bases, and 6 bases had no gene match. The CDR3 is 17 amino acids. CDR3 bases: TGTGCCAGCAGCTTACCCGGACTAGCGGGAGTACCAGATACGCAGTATTTT. This encodes CASSLPGLAGVPDTQYF.

The chain carries TRBV5-6 and TRBJ2-5; TRBD2 matches 16 bases. Germline V CDR1 and CDR2: SGHDT, YYEEEE. The CDR3 has 17 amino acids. The J segment lost 4 bases and the V segment lost 0 bases, leaving 3 bases of the junction unmatched. The CDR3: CASSLEGTSGRGETQYF. DNA for the CDR3: TGTGCCAGCAGCTTGGAGGGGACTAGCGGGAGGGGAGAGACCCAGTACTTC.

V gene TRBV5-6 combines with J gene TRBJ2-5; 8 bases are shared with TRBD1. In germline, CDR1 is SGHDT, CDR2 YYEEEE. The CDR3 is 13 amino acids. Trimming removed 0 bases from V and 6 bases from J; junction bases left unmatched: 1. CDR3 in amino acids: CASSLDRGKTQYF. In DNA, the CDR3 is TGTGCCAGCAGCTTGGACAGGGGGAAGACCCAGTACTTC.

V usage is TRBV21-1 and J usage is TRBJ2-1; the table gives TRBD1 as D, unverified against the DNA. TRBV21-1 is labeled a pseudogene. The CDR3 has 15 amino acids. CDR3 sequence reads: CARGKRDRGRREQFF. The CDR3 coding sequence is TGTGCCAGGGGAAAAAGGGACAGGGGGCGCAGGGAGCAGTTCTTC.

This clone was seen more than once but under ten times. The chain joins TRBV5-8 to TRBJ2-7; TRBD1 agrees at 8 bases. CDR1 and CDR2 (germline): SGHTS, YDEGEE. Germline trimming cut 3 bases from V and 6 bases from J; bases unmatched to any gene: 11. The CDR3 runs 15 residues. Written as DNA, the CDR3 is TGTGCCAGCAGCTCGAAACCGGGACAGGCTGTCGAGCAGTACTTC. It is translated as CASSSKPGQAVEQYF.

This chain joins TRBV6-6 and TRBJ2-6, with TRBD2 as a possible D gene (5 bases). The CDR3 has 19 residues. Germline V gene sequence: CDR1 MNHNY, CDR2 SVGAGI (reference sequence). Between the trimmed V and J ends, which lost 5 bases and 0 bases, there was a span of 20 bases. The CDR3: CASSPSGSVGISGANVLTF. CDR3 bases: TGTGCCAGCAGTCCCTCGGGGTCTGTGGGGATCTCTGGGGCCAACGTCCTGACTTTC.

In this sample, this clone turned up once. The chain combines TRBV7-2 with TRBJ2-3; D perhaps matches TRBD2 (6 bases). Trimming took off 4 bases at V and 2 bases at J, with 13 bases between the two ends. The germline gives CDR1 SGHTA, CDR2 FQGNSA. CDR3 length: 15 amino acids. In DNA form, the CDR3 reads TGTGCCAGCAGCTCGTTAGCGGACCTCACAGATACGCAGTATTTT. It is translated as CASSSLADLTDTQYF.

With respect to this clone: Other DNA sequences in this sample translate to the same CDR3. V gene TRBV20-1 combines with J gene TRBJ1-1; no firm D call. The V end lost 3 bases, the J end lost 1 base, and 6 bases lay between the germline ends. The CDR3 length is 12 residues. Per the germline V gene, CDR1 is DFQATT and CDR2 is SNEGSKA (reference sequence). Here the CDR3 DNA reads TGCAGTGCTAGTCGGGGGAACACTGAAGCTTTCTTT. It codes for CSASRGNTEAFF.

This clone was found once. The chain joins TRBV14 to TRBJ1-6, with unresolved D. V gave up 4 bases and J gave up 10 bases, with 14 bases separating them. The CDR3 consists of 14 residues. CDR1 and CDR2 (germline): SGHDN, FVKESK. Here the CDR3 reads CASSPDYERSPLHF. The DNA of the CDR3 is TGTGCCAGCAGCCCCGACTATGAACGGTCACCCCTCCACTTT.

The rearrangement links TRBV11-2 to TRBJ2-7; TRBD2 agrees at 9 bases. Looked up from germline, CDR1 is SGHAT and CDR2 is FQNNGV. CDR3 length: 14 residues. Trimming cost V 5 bases and J 4 bases; bases outside gene matches: 6. Here the CDR3 DNA reads TGTGCCAGCAGCATCGGGACTAGCCGGTACGAGCAGTACTTC. Translated, it gives CASSIGTSRYEQYF.

The chain carries TRBV28 and TRBJ1-1; 8 nucleotides agree with TRBD1. The length of the CDR3 is 15 residues. Germline CDR1 and CDR2: MDHEN and SYDVKM. V lost 5 bases, J lost 3 bases, and 8 bases stayed unmatched. CDR3: CASSNRTGKDTEAFF. As DNA, the CDR3 is TGTGCCAGCAGTAACCGGACAGGGAAAGACACTGAAGCTTTCTTT.

The rearrangement joins TRBV9 to TRBJ2-2, with D maybe TRBD2 (5 bases). The length of the CDR3 is 15 residues. The germline V gene encodes CDR1 SGDLS and CDR2 YYNGEE. V lost 3 bases and J lost 4, with 13 bases in between. The CDR3 loop is CASSAQTGGTGELFF. DNA for the CDR3: TGTGCCAGCAGCGCCCAGACTGGAGGCACCGGGGAGCTGTTTTTT.

The count of this clone is one. CDR3 DNA sequence: TGTGCCAGCACAACAATAATGAACACTGAAGCTTTCTTT. It codes for CASTTIMNTEAFF. The chain uses TRBV28 and TRBJ1-1; no firm D call. CDR3 length: 13 amino acids. The V end was cut by 7 bases, the J end by 0 bases, with 9 bases between. Germline-derived CDR1 and CDR2 are MDHEN and SYDVKM.

The genes are TRBV10-3 and TRBJ1-2; possibly TRBD1 for D (6 bases). Germline CDR1 and CDR2: ENHRY and SYGVKD. This CDR3 region has 14 residues. Trimming pared 2 bases from V and 2 bases from J, leaving 9 bases between. The CDR3 bases are TGTGCCATCAGTGAGCTGGGGGCCAACTATGGCTACACCTTC. Its translation is CAISELGANYGYTF.

V gene TRBV6-2 or TRBV6-3 combines with J gene TRBJ2-5; 7 bases agree with TRBD1. Unmatched junction bases numbered 10, after V lost 2 bases and J lost 4 bases. CDR3 length: 16 amino acids. Germline CDR1 is MNHEY and CDR2 is SVGEGT. The CDR3: CASSYHVDRVSETQYF. The CDR3 DNA sequence: TGTGCCAGCAGTTACCACGTTGACAGGGTATCAGAGACCCAGTACTTC.

V is TRBV5-8 and J is TRBJ2-5; weak D call: TRBD1 (6 bases). Trimming shortened V by 0 bases and J by 4 bases, and 10 bases separated the two germline ends. Germline CDR1 reads SGHTS; CDR2 reads YDEGEE. This CDR3 is 14 amino acids long. This chain's CDR3 is CASSLGTARETQYF. CDR3 bases: TGTGCCAGCAGCTTGGGGACAGCTCGAGAGACCCAGTACTTC.

A note on this clone: Other DNA sequences from this sample encode an identical CDR3 as well. The chain recombines TRBV7-2 with TRBJ1-1; 10 nucleotides align to TRBD1. The V and J ends lost 5 bases and 4 bases, in that order; junction bases with no gene match: 4. The CDR3 is 14 amino acids. Germline V CDR1 and CDR2: SGHTA, FQGNSA. The CDR3 spells CASSLRTGGTEAFF. CDR3 in DNA: TGTGCCAGCAGCCTCAGGACAGGGGGCACTGAAGCTTTCTTT.